These 23 T cell receptor beta chains were sequenced from one sample in a study of vaccination and CD4 T cells after COVID-19. Specified time point: late sampling 161 to 241 days after vaccination in a few convalescent patients. MiXCR was run by TCRdb on the PCR reads, yielding one entry per CDR3 protein. The sample comprises approximately 30,000 distinct CDR3 sequences, 50% to 65% of which are singletons, and 5.5% rests with the top ten. The sequenced sample was CD4+ T cells from blood, obtained about 7 months after SARS-CoV-2 vaccination. These receptors all come from a human donor who had recovered from COVID-19.

The J gene is TRBJ2-7, the V gene TRBV27; no firm D call. Trimming left V 0 bases short and J 2 bases short, with 8 bases between. Germline V gene lookup returns CDR1 MNHEY and CDR2 SMNVEV (reference sequence). The CDR3 has 14 residues. The CDR3 DNA reads as TGTGCCAGCAGTTTATCAGTCTACCCCTACGAGCAGTACTTC. It specifies CASSLSVYPYEQYF.

This sequence joins TRBV19 and TRBJ2-3; maybe TRBD2 (5 bases). In germline, CDR1 is LNHDA, CDR2 SQIVND (reference sequence). Trimming stripped 6 bases from V and 0 bases from J, with 13 bases between. The CDR3 is 15 residues long. The CDR3: CASRTRGSSTDTQYF. The CDR3 region has the DNA TGTGCCAGTAGAACCCGGGGATCTAGCACAGATACGCAGTATTTT.

The genes are TRBV6-5 and TRBJ1-2, with 7 nucleotides matching TRBD1. Per the germline V gene, CDR1 is MNHEY and CDR2 is SVGAGI. Trimming at V came to 0 bases and at J to 7 bases, leaving 2 bases not matched to a gene. CDR3 length equals 13 residues. CDR3: CASSYSTGFGYTF. CDR3 sequence (DNA): TGTGCCAGCAGTTACTCGACAGGGTTTGGCTACACCTTC.

A few counts support this clonotype. The chain recombines TRBV28 with TRBJ2-5, with D hard to call. The CDR3 totals 15 residues. Per germline, CDR1 MDHEN and CDR2 SYDVKM. Trimming removed 1 base at V and 5 bases at J, with 14 bases between. The CDR3 reads CASSLYNEVSETQYF. Here the CDR3 DNA reads TGTGCCAGCAGTTTATATAACGAGGTTTCGGAGACCCAGTACTTC.

The chain uses TRBV7-6 and TRBJ2-1; 8 bases are shared with TRBD1. V was clipped by 6 bases and J by 6 bases; unmatched bases: 7. In germline, CDR1 is SGHVS, CDR2 FNYEAQ. The CDR3 loop spans 14 amino acids. CDR3 sequence: CASSYGTGTNEQFF. The CDR3 region has the DNA TGTGCCAGCAGTTACGGGACAGGTACCAATGAGCAGTTCTTC.

This clonotype was picked up a small number of times. This chain connects TRBV7-9 to TRBJ1-6, with D perhaps TRBD1 (5 bases). The germline CDR1 and CDR2 sequences are SEHNR and FQNEAQ (reference sequence). Trimming took off 2 bases at V and 8 bases at J, with 10 bases between the two ends. The CDR3 extends over 14 amino acids. The CDR3 protein is CASSLLGDDSPLHF. CDR3 bases: TGTGCCAGCAGCTTATTAGGGGATGATTCACCCCTCCACTTT.

The genes are TRBV20-1 and TRBJ1-1; 7 bases are a match to TRBD1. Germline V gives CDR1 DFQATT, CDR2 SNEGSKA (reference sequence). CDR3 length: 17 residues. Trimming cost V 6 bases and J 0 bases; bases outside gene matches: 16. The CDR3 region has the DNA TGCAGTGCCAGGCCAGACAGGGAGTGGGGGATGAACACTGAAGCTTTCTTT. This encodes CSARPDREWGMNTEAFF.

This clonotype was counted a few times. This chain uses TRBV6-1 with TRBJ1-6; D unclear. Germline V gene data show CDR1 as MNHNS and CDR2 as SASEGT. Trimming took 2 bases from V and 9 from J, leaving 14 bases between them. CDR3 length: 15 amino acids. The CDR3 here is CASSERGYLTSPLHF. In DNA form, the CDR3 reads TGTGCCAGCAGTGAAAGAGGGTACTTGACTTCACCCCTCCACTTT.

The chain combines TRBV5-4 with TRBJ2-7; D is uncertain. Germline V lookup: CDR1 SGHNT, CDR2 YYREEE (reference sequence). The CDR3 loop spans 14 amino acids. V was clipped by 0 bases and J by 2 bases, with 9 bases between them. The CDR3 region is CASSLEGGPYEQYF. The CDR3 DNA follows: TGTGCCAGCAGCTTGGAAGGCGGACCCTACGAGCAGTACTTC.

This clonotype has a handful of counts. The DNA of the CDR3 is TGCAGTGCTAACAGGGTAGGGGGTCAGCCCCAGCATTTT. Its protein is CSANRVGGQPQHF. V gene TRBV20-1 combines with J gene TRBJ1-5, with D possibly being TRBD1 (6 bases). Germline CDR1 reads DFQATT; CDR2 reads SNEGSKA (reference sequence). This CDR3 contains 13 residues. V lost 4 bases to trimming and J lost 6 bases, with 13 bases between them.

The chain has TRBV7-6 and TRBJ2-6; D uncertain. Germline CDR1 is SGHVS and CDR2 is FNYEAQ. This CDR3 is built from 17 residues. V lost 2 bases to trimming and J lost 1 base, with 12 bases between them. CDR3 sequence reads: CASSLSTAESGANVLTF. The CDR3 DNA is TGTGCCAGCAGCTTATCTACGGCGGAATCTGGGGCCAACGTCCTGACTTTC.

The V and J genes are TRBV6-1 and TRBJ2-3, with 7 bases fitting TRBD1. This CDR3 comprises 16 residues. Losses at the gene ends were 1 base for V and 7 bases for J; bases not matched to a gene: 11. Germline values: CDR1 MNHNS, CDR2 SASEGT. The CDR3 is CASSEGQQGKRHTQYF. The CDR3 nucleotides are TGTGCCAGCAGTGAAGGACAACAGGGGAAACGACATACGCAGTATTTT.

V gene TRBV6-5 combines with J gene TRBJ2-4; TRBD1 agrees at 8 bases. The CDR3 runs 17 residues. Per the germline V gene, CDR1 is MNHEY and CDR2 is SVGAGI. The V and J ends lost 4 bases and 0 bases, in that order; junction bases with no gene match: 8. The CDR3 loop reads CASSSKTQGAAKNIQYF. CDR3 DNA sequence: TGTGCCAGCAGTTCAAAAACCCAGGGGGCAGCCAAAAACATTCAGTACTTC.

The chain is built from TRBV27 and TRBJ1-2; perhaps TRBD1 as D (6 bases). V was shortened by 4 bases and J by 7 bases, with 16 bases between the two germline ends. The germline V gene encodes CDR1 MNHEY and CDR2 SMNVEV (reference sequence). CDR3 size: 14 residues. In nucleotides, the CDR3 is TGTGCCAGCAGTTCAACCTTTCCAGGGGTTGGCTACACCTTC. This codes for CASSSTFPGVGYTF.

This clonotype has only a few counts. This sequence joins TRBV11-2 and TRBJ1-5; D not resolved. Germline V gene data show CDR1 as SGHAT and CDR2 as FQNNGV. Deletions cut 5 bases from V and 2 bases from J, with 16 bases between. The CDR3 is 16 residues long. CDR3 loop: CASSPGLGSGNQPQHF. The CDR3 nucleotides are TGTGCCAGCAGCCCGGGCCTAGGGTCTGGCAATCAGCCCCAGCATTTT.

This clonotype was found once. The V and J genes are TRBV2 and TRBJ2-3; D is possibly TRBD1 (6 bases). V lost 2 bases, J lost 6 bases, and 9 bases lay in between. Germline CDR1 and CDR2: SNHLY and FYNNEI. The CDR3 contains 13 residues. CDR3 loop: CASSEQGMDTQYF. For the CDR3, the DNA is TGTGCCAGCAGTGAACAGGGGATGGATACGCAGTATTTT.

This clonotype is termed medium-sized. The genes are TRBV7-6 and TRBJ1-6; D may be TRBD1 (5 bases). Germline V CDR1 and CDR2: SGHVS, FNYEAQ. The CDR3 runs to 15 residues. With 0 bases removed from V and 9 bases from J, the gap between germline ends came to 12 bases. CDR3 bases: TGTGCCAGCAGCTTAGCGGCAGGGACGGGTTCACCCCTCCACTTT. It encodes CASSLAAGTGSPLHF.

The gene calls are TRBV20-1 and TRBJ1-1; 8 bases match TRBD1. Looked up from germline, CDR1 is DFQATT and CDR2 is SNEGSKA (reference sequence). V was clipped by 5 bases and J by 0 bases; unmatched bases: 5. CDR3 length equals 14 residues. In DNA, the CDR3 is TGCAGTGCTCGGGACAGGCGGGTGAACACTGAAGCTTTCTTT. This sequence encodes CSARDRRVNTEAFF.

This clonotype has more than one count but fewer than ten. The chain couples TRBV7-9 to TRBJ1-5; unclear D gene. With 2 bases removed from V and 6 bases from J, the gap between germline ends came to 11 bases. The germline V gene encodes CDR1 SEHNR and CDR2 FQNEAQ (reference sequence). This CDR3 is 14 amino acids long. The CDR3 DNA follows: TGTGCCAGCAGCTTATCGGATTTGAGTCAGCCCCAGCATTTT. Translating it yields CASSLSDLSQPQHF.

Note on this clonotype: One end of the junction varies from germline; a read error may be responsible. This rearrangement joins TRBV7-7 to TRBJ2-2, with D tentatively TRBD2 (5 bases). CDR3 length: 15 residues. The germline gives CDR1 SSHAT, CDR2 FNYEAQ (reference sequence). Here the CDR3 reads CASSHQRGGTGELFF. The CDR3 nucleotides are TGTGCTAGCAGCCACCAGCGAGGAGGCACCGGGGAGCTGTTTTTT.

This clonotype appeared a few times. This chain links TRBV20-1 with TRBJ2-7; 7 bases line up with TRBD2. With V trimmed by 6 bases and J by 0 bases, 11 bases remained unmatched. CDR1 is DFQATT and CDR2 is SNEGSKA in the germline V gene (reference sequence). CDR3 length: 15 amino acids. The CDR3, as DNA: TGCAGTGCCAAAAATCTAGCGGCAAGCTCCTACGAGCAGTACTTC. This gives the protein CSAKNLAASSYEQYF.

This chain's CDR3 is CSARDPSGVTYNEQFF. The CDR3 DNA reads as TGCAGTGCTAGAGATCCCAGCGGTGTTACCTACAATGAGCAGTTCTTC. V gene TRBV20-1 combines with J gene TRBJ2-1; a possible D gene is TRBD2 (5 bases). V lost 0 bases to trimming and J lost 2 bases, with 14 bases between them. CDR3 size: 16 residues. Germline CDR1 and CDR2: DFQATT and SNEGSKA (reference sequence).

Only a few counts were recorded for this clonotype. This chain uses TRBV28 with TRBJ2-1; 13 bases fit TRBD2. Germline V gives CDR1 MDHEN, CDR2 SYDVKM. CDR3 size: 17 residues. The ends lost 7 bases at V and 6 bases at J; junction bases unmatched: 12. CDR3 DNA sequence: TGTGCCAGCATGATACTAGCGGGAGGGCCAATGATCAATGAGCAGTTCTTC. Protein sequence: CASMILAGGPMINEQFF.